This TCR beta chain was recovered during a study of cytomegalovirus exposure and HLA in healthy donors (dated by TCRdb to about 2017). Some background on the complete study: In an earlier analysis of 450 to 750 of the donors, about 260 Gb of sequence data and some 120 million unique TCR beta sequences from about 190 million T cells were reported. The number of typed donors differed by locus: roughly 620-640 for A, B, C, DRB1 and DQB1; approximately 530 for DQA1; around 580 for DPA1; and some 430 for DPB1. A separate validation cohort of more than 100 different subjects was used in addition to the approximately 640-subject first cohort. Donor age, sex, ethnicity and CMV serostatus were compiled together with the repertoire data. Among 398 genotyped donors of the cohort, an average of roughly 240,000 unique TCR beta nucleotide sequences were sequenced per donor, roughly a sixth of them non-productive. Using immunosequencing, the study profiled T cell repertoires from around 680 subjects and related those repertoires to cytomegalovirus serostatus. To predict cytomegalovirus infection status, the study brought together high-throughput TCR immunosequencing, statistical association of individual TCRs with disease status, and machine learning. The later analysis used no new phenotypic data to find candidate immune exposures, relying instead on TCR beta sequences and their occurrence across donors. A later genetic analysis took genome-wide SNP genotypes for 398 of the 666 donors and used that subset as a discovery cohort. An early release covering roughly 580 HLA-typed donors comprised approximately 290 gigabases of sequencing data and tens of millions of unique TCR sequences. An earlier analysis of some 500 of the donors applied high-throughput TCR beta sequencing to assess whether each TCR beta V gene segment acted as functional or pseudogenic. The study aimed to test whether signatures of past pathogen exposure could be identified by cataloging public T cell receptors. About five DR-DQ haplotypes were treated as single units for association and clustering because of strong linkage in the cohort. All discovery cohort repertoires had been generated on a single sequencing platform. Class I and class II HLA loci were covered by the typing at four-digit resolution. To study patterns of TCR occurrence, a later analysis re-analyzed previously published TCR beta repertoires from 500 to 850 donors and added high-resolution HLA genotyping. Of the roughly 400 genotyped donors, roughly 80% fell in the genetic ancestry cluster associated with self-reported Caucasian donors.

The cohort consisted of 600 to 700 healthy bone marrow donors. At the time of sampling, all cohort members were nominally healthy, though unrecorded immune exposures were likely present. The donor was CMV seronegative and belonged to the group of around 350 seronegative cohort members. A peripheral blood sample was collected from each donor, and TCR beta sequencing was performed on peripheral blood mononuclear cells. The Qiagen DNeasy Blood Extraction Kit was used to extract genomic DNA from the blood cell samples. Comment on this clone: It lacks a known antigen. No clone much larger than this one lies a single base away; base qualities are absent.

Receptor amplification or capture employed the immunoSEQ multiplex PCR assay. For the multiplex PCR, a mixture combining 60 forward primers for TCR Vbeta segments and 13 reverse primers for TCR Jbeta segments was used. The CDR3 region of rearranged TCR beta genes was amplified from genomic DNA by a multiplex PCR assay. The Illumina HiSeq System was used to sequence the amplified TCR beta libraries as 87-base-pair reads. The authors processed their data as follows. In a later analysis, about 80 million unique TCR beta chains were counted across the 650 to 700 repertoires, and roughly 11 million of these chains were shared by at least two donors. Raw reads were error-corrected and collapsed into unique sequences by a nearest-neighbor algorithm in which closely related sequences were merged to remove PCR and sequencing errors. Alignment of CDR3 sequences to IMGT reference sequences was used to assign V, D and J gene segments. Each retained sequence needed at least a six-nucleotide match to both a V gene segment and a J gene segment. Rearrangements were called productive when the CDR3 lacked stop codons and stayed in frame with V and J; all others were non-productive. CDR3 was defined according to IMGT convention as the region running from the second conserved V-encoded cysteine to the conserved J-encoded phenylalanine. The earlier analysis of about 530 of the donors excluded any sequence lacking an unambiguous match to a single V gene segment. An earlier analysis of about 600 of the donors called V segments functional above 56.7% productive rearrangements and segregating when the between-donor standard deviation exceeded 5%. A statistical classification framework was built for diagnosing cytomegalovirus status from the catalog of TCR beta chain sequences. A later analysis assigned V and J genes by comparing TCR nucleotide sequences with IMGT/GENE-DB human TR gene sequences. Using the TCRdist pipeline, a later analysis assigned CDR3 sequences along with most-parsimonious VDJ recombination scenarios. In a later analysis, each TCR beta chain was defined by its CDR3 amino acid sequence together with its V-gene family, and reads without a unique V-gene family were excluded. In a later analysis, some 600 highly shared, low-generation-probability nucleotide sequences were removed to address suspected cross-contamination and a sequencing artifact. In a later analysis, a clonal expansion index for each public chain was calculated from normalized within-repertoire ranks of inferred template counts. A later analysis computed generation probabilities with a VDJ recombination model fitted to out-of-frame rearrangements, and checked the results against IGoR. In a later analysis, hypergeometric tests were used to score TCR-TCR, TCR-HLA and TCR-CMV co-occurrence, with a repertoire-size bias correction applied to TCR pairs. A later analysis estimated false discovery rates by permuting HLA or CMV assignments 20 times. In a later analysis, co-occurring TCRs were grouped with DBSCAN, and TCRdist sequence similarity was added when clustering was performed within HLA-allele-positive subsets. Repertoires with fewer than 30,000 or more than 120,000 public chains were left out of co-occurrence clustering, as were a few repertoires with anomalous nucleotide sharing. The clones in this table, taken by TCRdb from immuneACCESS, are in-frame only. Not every clone is retained; where verified, under half of the shortfall comes from an unresolved V gene, and the cause of the rest is unknown. Clone size and V and J calls were adopted from that table, with D and trimming inferred from the DNA. Counted in this sample were around 150,000 clones; roughly four fifths of them appeared once. Around 4% of the sample is taken by the ten largest.

What the study reported, not specific to this receptor: Correlated functional status among segregating V segments might reflect linkage disequilibrium, but an unknown experimental factor could not be ruled out. A further reported finding was that TCR beta sequences accurately predicted the HLA-A and HLA-B alleles for most subjects in the first cohort. Several of the top co-occurrence clusters appeared to be linked to parvovirus B19, influenza, CMV and Epstein-Barr virus, according to a later analysis. According to the authors, the approach could potentially be generalized to other disease states and immunological phenotypes. Most TCR sequences were seen in very few donors, while some public TCRs were found in many individuals. A later analysis found that HLA-associated TCR beta chains were more clonally expanded and had lower generation probabilities than equally common non-associated chains. An earlier analysis of approximately 500 of the donors showed that most TCR beta V segments appeared in productive rearrangements either about 90% or about 30% of the time, which broadly matched IMGT annotations. The classifier was reported to diagnose cytomegalovirus status with high specificity and sensitivity in both the original and validation cohorts. According to a later analysis, TCR association rates differed among HLA loci, with DRB1 alleles showing the most associated TCRs and HLA-C alleles showing the fewest. Because HLA typing was unavailable for some donors at each locus, only the typed subset was used in association tests. In a later analysis, some 17,000 TCR beta sequences were associated with specific HLA alleles at a false discovery rate of 0.05. In the study, some 180 TCR beta chains were listed as associated with cytomegalovirus. Most CMV-associated TCR beta chains appeared to be HLA-restricted in a later analysis, and the HLA associations seemed to be driven largely by CMV exposure. V-gene and J-gene trimming of TCR beta chains was associated with a missense DCLRE1C variant in a later genetic analysis, and the association was replicated in an independent cohort. In this cohort, only TCR beta chains were sequenced, and detectable features were limited by the absence of alpha or paired-chain data. About 17 rarely observed V segments, including chromosome 9 orphons, were excluded from the earlier analysis of approximately 600 of the donors because counts were too low. The 87-base-pair reads could not distinguish some IMGT-functional V segments, including TRBV6-2 and TRBV6-3, so those segments were excluded. A group of highly shared sequence variants was considered likely to be a technical artifact of the sequencing pipeline. A few of the identified cytomegalovirus-associated TCR beta chains were confirmed in vitro to be specific for cytomegalovirus antigens. CMV serostatus was the only immune exposure information available for the cohort. Assigning TCR associations to individual alleles was difficult when HLA alleles, especially DR and DQ, strongly co-occurred. Sequencing depth was assumed to be roughly uniform across donors in the presence/absence analyses, though that assumption may not hold. Compared with the roughly 700-donor mean, donors in an Asian-associated ancestry cluster had fewer N-insertions in productive TCRs, according to a later genetic analysis.

The CDR3 goes from the cysteine to the phenylalanine over 13 residues. Only CDR3 DNA is held: 39 bases, read in frame from base 1. The CDR1 and CDR2 encoded by the germline V gene (reference sequence) are LNHDA and SQIVND. The junction shows trimming of 3 bases on V and 5 bases on J, and the gene matches do not reach 3 bases of it. The origin of this receptor is a man between 40 and 49 years old in good health and CMV-seronegative. The chain employs TRBV19 and TRBJ2-5, with 7 central nucleotides matching TRBD2. The sample taken for sequencing was PBMCs. The CDR3 region: CASSIGRAETQYF. The DNA is TGTGCCAGTAGTATTGGGAGGGCCGAGACCCAGTACTTC. Here the CDR3 is joined to the reference TRBV19 and TRBJ2-5 genes, and the full variable domain is: DGGITQSPKYLFRKEGQNVTLSCEQNLNHDAMYWYRQDPGQGLRLIYYSQIVNDFQKGDIAEGYSVSREKKESFPLTVTSAQKNPTAFYLCASSIGRAETQYFGPGTRLLVL.